This TCR beta chain was documented in a study of blood T cell repertoires in COVID-19. Germline CDR1 is LNHDA and CDR2 is SQIVND (reference sequence). The CDR3 extends over 11 amino acids. V was trimmed by 5 bases and J by 7 bases, leaving 8 bases between them. Profiling relied on immunoSEQ multiplex PCR, and the TCRdb table lists in-frame clones only, not all of them. Among roughly 170,000 clones listed, around 87% were seen once. This clone was recorded a few times. The specimen was peripheral blood. This chain uses TRBV19 with TRBJ1-1; D is perhaps TRBD1 (5 bases). The source of this sequence is an older woman with COVID-19, enrolled during active disease. For the CDR3, the DNA is TGTGCCAGTAGTCCAGGGATTGAAGCTTTCTTT. This sequence encodes CASSPGIEAFF.